This T cell receptor (beta chain) came from a study of blood T cell repertoires in COVID-19. Looking at the study overall: COVID-19 samples, acute and convalescent, were from the United States, Italy and Spain. Sources were T cells, B-cell-depleted T cells, or PBMCs; the material itself was cDNA or gDNA.

Per the original methods: Reference gene primer amplification yielded estimated nucleated cell counts. The assay was immunoSEQ multiplex PCR, and TCRdb's table has in-frame clones only and misses some. V and J calls and clone size are those listed in that table; D and trimming were worked out from the DNA. This table holds 150,000 to 200,000 clones, 65% to 90% found once. The V end was cut by 0 bases, the J end by 6 bases, with 11 bases between. CDR1 MNHEY and CDR2 SMNVEV come from the germline V gene (reference sequence). This CDR3 is built from 14 residues. The TCR was taken from a human donor in a cohort sampled during active COVID-19. The sample taken for sequencing was peripheral blood. The V gene is TRBV27, the J gene TRBJ1-2; perhaps TRBD1 as D (6 bases). Written as DNA, the CDR3 is TGTGCCAGCAGTTTATCGGCAGAGGGGGATGGCTACACCTTC. Translation: CASSLSAEGDGYTF.